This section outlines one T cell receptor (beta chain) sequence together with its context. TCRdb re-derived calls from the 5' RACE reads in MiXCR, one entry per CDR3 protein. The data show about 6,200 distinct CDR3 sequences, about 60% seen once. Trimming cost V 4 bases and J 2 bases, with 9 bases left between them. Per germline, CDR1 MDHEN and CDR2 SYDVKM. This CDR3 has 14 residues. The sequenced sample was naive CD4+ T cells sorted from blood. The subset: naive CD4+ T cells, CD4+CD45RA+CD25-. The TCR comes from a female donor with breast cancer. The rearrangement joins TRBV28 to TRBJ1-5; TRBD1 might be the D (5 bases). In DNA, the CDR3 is TGTGCCAGCAGTTCGGGGCCGGGCAATCAGCCCCAGCATTTT. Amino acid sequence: CASSSGPGNQPQHF.